This entry lists 18 T cell receptor beta chains sequenced from one sample in a study of blood T cells in healthy people across ages. Together with a sample-barcoded 5' primer, a J-beta primer mix was included in a second PCR lasting about 7 to 12 cycles. Via MiXCR, TCRdb re-called the 5' RACE reads, giving one row per CDR3 protein. Of hundreds of thousands of distinct CDR3 sequences listed, around 45% are singletons. Specimen: blood. The receptors derive from a man older than 75 in good health.

V and J are TRBV20-1 and TRBJ1-1; no clear D. The CDR3 has 14 amino acids. CDR1 and CDR2 (germline): DFQATT, SNEGSKA (reference sequence). The V end was cut by 3 bases, the J end by 0 bases, with 11 bases between. Written as DNA, the CDR3 is TGCAGTGCTAGTTTTGGCCGAGTGAACACTGAAGCTTTCTTT. Translated, it gives CSASFGRVNTEAFF.

The chain joins TRBV5-1 to TRBJ1-1; D is unresolved. Between the trimmed V and J ends, which lost 4 bases and 6 bases, there was a span of 13 bases. The germline V gene encodes CDR1 SGHRS and CDR2 YFSETQ. The CDR3 extends over 13 amino acids. The CDR3 DNA reads as TGCGCCAGCAGCGAGACCCCCGGTGCTGAAGCTTTCTTT. The encoded protein is CASSETPGAEAFF.

This clonotype has ten or more counts. The rearrangement uses TRBV7-6 and TRBJ2-5; tentative D call: TRBD1 (5 bases). Germline V gene data show CDR1 as SGHVS and CDR2 as FNYEAQ. This CDR3 has 14 amino acids. Between the trimmed V and J ends, which lost 1 base and 1 base, there was a span of 7 bases. Here the CDR3 reads CASSLGQSQETQYF. The CDR3 DNA reads as TGTGCCAGCAGCTTAGGACAGTCCCAAGAGACCCAGTACTTC. The full variable domain, completed using reference TRBV7-6 and TRBJ2-5, is GAGVSQSPRYKVTKRGQDVALRCDPISGHVSLYWYRQALGQGPEFLTYFNYEAQQDKSGLPNDRFSAERPEGSISTLTIQRTEQRDSAMYRCASSLGQSQETQYFGPGTRLLVL.

The chain combines TRBV2 with TRBJ2-7; D might be TRBD1 (6 bases). Trimming took off 6 bases at V and 2 bases at J, with 11 bases between the two ends. Germline CDR1 reads SNHLY; CDR2 reads FYNNEI. The CDR3 runs to 13 residues. The chain's CDR3 is CASRDDRTYEQYF. In nucleotides, the CDR3 is TGTGCCAGCAGGGATGACAGGACCTACGAGCAGTACTTC.

This clonotype turned up a few times. This CDR3 reads CASSGSGGGVGETQYF. Here the CDR3 DNA reads TGTGCCAGCAGTGGTTCGGGAGGTGGCGTAGGGGAGACCCAGTACTTC. The chain is built from TRBV2 and TRBJ2-7, with TRBD2 matching 7 bases. The end of the DNA fits TRBJ2-5 better, so the J call may be wrong. In germline, CDR1 is SNHLY, CDR2 FYNNEI. The CDR3 spans 16 residues.

This sequence joins TRBV20-1 and TRBJ2-1; TRBD2 aligns across 14 bases. CDR1 and CDR2 from the germline V gene are DFQATT and SNEGSKA (reference sequence). The CDR3 is 16 residues long. The ends lost 5 bases at V and 4 bases at J; junction bases unmatched: 7. The CDR3 bases are TGCAGTGCTCCACCGGGACTAGCGGGGGATTACAATGAGCAGTTCTTC. Amino acids: CSAPPGLAGDYNEQFF.

The chain has TRBV3-1 and TRBJ2-1; 9 nucleotides align to TRBD2. Germline CDR1 LGHDT, CDR2 YNNKEL (reference sequence). With 7 bases clipped from V and 6 bases from J, the junction kept 7 bases outside the gene matches. The CDR3 runs 14 residues. CDR3 protein: CASTDSGSSNEQFF. Here the CDR3 DNA reads TGTGCCAGCACCGATAGCGGGAGTTCCAATGAGCAGTTCTTC.

In its sample, this clonotype was seen a few times. V is TRBV9 and J is TRBJ1-2; possible D gene TRBD1, 5 bases. With 0 bases removed from V and 3 bases from J, the gap between germline ends came to 9 bases. Per the germline V gene, CDR1 is SGDLS and CDR2 is YYNGEE. The CDR3 runs to 14 residues. CDR3 sequence reads: CASSVGGTHYGYTF. The CDR3 DNA reads as TGTGCCAGCAGCGTAGGCGGGACGCACTATGGCTACACCTTC.

V usage is TRBV11-2 and J usage is TRBJ2-7; 8 bases line up with TRBD1. Germline V gives CDR1 SGHAT, CDR2 FQNNGV. The ends lost 6 bases at V and 6 bases at J; junction bases unmatched: 10. CDR3 length equals 14 residues. As DNA, the CDR3 is TGTGCCAGCAGTCTAGTGGCCGACAGGGGCGAGCAGTACTTC. This translates into CASSLVADRGEQYF.

This clonotype was seen more than once but under ten times. The CDR3 coding sequence is TGTGCCAGCAGCTTAGTCTCCGGGGGGTTCCCCAAAAACATTCAGTACTTC. Amino acid sequence: CASSLVSGGFPKNIQYF. The rearrangement uses TRBV7-9 and TRBJ2-4, with 7 bases fitting TRBD2. J gave up 2 bases and V 1 base, and 8 bases lay outside the gene matches. CDR1 and CDR2 (germline): SEHNR, FQNEAQ (reference sequence). The CDR3 totals 17 residues.

This chain connects TRBV20-1 to TRBJ1-3; D gene ambiguous. Looked up from germline, CDR1 is DFQATT and CDR2 is SNEGSKA (reference sequence). The CDR3 spans 14 residues. Trimming shortened V by 0 bases and J by 0 bases, and 6 bases separated the two germline ends. This chain's CDR3 is CSARDDGSGNTIYF. In DNA, the CDR3 is TGCAGTGCTAGAGATGATGGCTCTGGAAACACCATATATTTT.

This rearrangement joins TRBV9 to TRBJ2-1; a possible D gene is TRBD2 (5 bases). The ends were cut back, 0 bases at V and 8 bases at J, with 15 bases in the middle. CDR1 and CDR2 (germline): SGDLS, YYNGEE. This CDR3 comprises 15 residues. The CDR3 DNA sequence: TGTGCCAGCAGCGTAGAGGACTGGGGAAAGTATGAGCAGTTCTTC. It translates to CASSVEDWGKYEQFF.

V gene TRBV12-3 or TRBV12-4 combines with J gene TRBJ1-1; D uncertain. The V end lost 5 bases, the J end lost 2 bases, and 15 bases lay between the germline ends. The CDR3 sequence is 15 residues long. The CDR3 DNA is TGTGCCAGCAGTCCACCCCTGGACGGAAACACTGAAGCTTTCTTT. Encoded protein: CASSPPLDGNTEAFF.

The rearrangement uses TRBV21-1 and TRBJ2-7; whether TRBD1, the table's D call, matches the DNA was not checked. TRBV21-1 is a listed pseudogene. This CDR3 is built from 13 residues. This CDR3 is CARSTGNTYEQYF. CDR3 DNA sequence: TGTGCCAGATCCACAGGGAATACCTACGAGCAGTACTTC.

The chain recombines TRBV29-1 with TRBJ2-5; D is undetermined. Germline V gene sequence: CDR1 SQVTM, CDR2 ANQGSEA. The CDR3 totals 14 residues. The V gene lost 2 bases and the J gene lost 7 bases, with 17 bases spanning the gap. CDR3 bases: TGCAGCGTTGAATGGCCGAGCAGCCCCAGGACCCAGTACTTC. As protein: CSVEWPSSPRTQYF.

The chain is built from TRBV5-1 and TRBJ1-2, with 10 nucleotides matching TRBD1. CDR1 and CDR2 from the germline V gene are SGHRS and YFSETQ. V shed 4 bases and J 2 bases; nucleotides not matched to a gene: 5. CDR3 length equals 15 residues. CDR3 sequence reads: CASSPQGQGNYGYTF. CDR3 coding DNA: TGCGCCAGCAGCCCGCAGGGACAGGGGAACTATGGCTACACCTTC.

This chain uses TRBV5-1 with TRBJ2-5; TRBD1 matches at 7 bases. V gave up 4 bases and J gave up 1 base; unmatched junction bases: 7. The CDR3 consists of 15 residues. The germline gives CDR1 SGHRS, CDR2 YFSETQ. The CDR3 DNA is TGCGCCAGCAGCCCCCTGACAGGGACCCAAGAGACCCAGTACTTC. Protein: CASSPLTGTQETQYF. The full variable domain, its missing parts supplied by reference TRBV5-1 and TRBJ2-5, is KAGVTQTPRYLIKTRGQQVTLSCSPISGHRSVSWYQQTPGQGLQFLFEYFSETQRNKGNFPGRFSGRQFSNSRSEMNVSTLELGDSALYLCASSPLTGTQETQYFGPGTRLLVL.

V gene TRBV3-1 combines with J gene TRBJ1-2; D call uncertain. In germline, CDR1 is LGHDT, CDR2 YNNKEL (reference sequence). The CDR3 loop spans 15 amino acids. V dropped 6 bases and J dropped 4 bases, with 18 bases sitting between them. The CDR3 sequence is CASSSGREPSYGYTF. The DNA for the CDR3 is TGTGCCAGCAGTTCCGGACGGGAGCCAAGCTATGGCTACACCTTC.